A single sample gave rise to the 8 T cell receptor beta chains below, sequenced in a study of blood T cell repertoires in COVID-19. Data came from immunoSEQ multiplex PCR; TCRdb stores just in-frame clones and leaves some out. The sample contains a few hundred thousand clones, more than 85% of which appear only once. Source material: peripheral blood. The source is a woman in her seventies with active or convalescent COVID-19.

The count of this clone is one. The chain employs TRBV5-4 and TRBJ2-3, with a tentative D call TRBD2 (5 bases). CDR1 is SGHNT and CDR2 is YYREEE in the germline V gene (reference sequence). The CDR3 covers 13 residues. Between the trimmed V and J ends, which lost 5 bases and 2 bases, there was a span of 9 bases. The CDR3 here is CASRRGITDTQYF. Here the CDR3 DNA reads TGTGCCAGCAGGAGAGGGATCACAGATACGCAGTATTTT.

The V and J genes are TRBV6-5 and TRBJ1-1; 8 nucleotides line up with TRBD1. With 8 bases clipped from V and 4 bases from J, the junction kept 12 bases outside the gene matches. This CDR3 has 15 residues. Germline V CDR1 and CDR2: MNHEY, SVGAGI. The CDR3 loop reads CASSPGGNLGTEAFF. The DNA for the CDR3 is TGTGCCAGCTCACCAGGGGGCAACCTTGGCACTGAAGCTTTCTTT.

J is TRBJ2-5 and V is TRBV19, with D possibly TRBD1 on 6 matching bases. The V and J ends lost 5 bases and 2 bases respectively, with 15 bases between them. From germline, CDR1 is LNHDA and CDR2 SQIVND (reference sequence). This CDR3 has 15 residues. DNA of the CDR3: TGTGCCAGTAGTTTCGGTGGACAGTTTCAAGAGACCCAGTACTTC. Protein product: CASSFGGQFQETQYF.

This chain links TRBV27 with TRBJ1-6, with a possible D match to TRBD1 (6 bases). The CDR3 is 14 residues long. Germline V gene lookup returns CDR1 MNHEY and CDR2 SMNVEV (reference sequence). Trimming left V 6 bases short and J 6 bases short, with 12 bases between. This CDR3 is CASSSDRINSPLHF. In DNA, the CDR3 is TGTGCCAGCAGCTCAGACAGGATTAATTCACCCCTCCACTTT.

The gene calls are TRBV6-5 and TRBJ1-2; 7 bases map to TRBD1. The CDR3 covers 15 residues. Germline CDR1 reads MNHEY; CDR2 reads SVGAGI. With 6 bases clipped from V and 7 bases from J, the junction kept 14 bases outside the gene matches. The CDR3 coding sequence is TGTGCCAGCAGAGGCGGGCAGGGGGTATTCTCTGGCTACACCTTC. This translates into CASRGGQGVFSGYTF.

V and J are TRBV4-3 and TRBJ2-1, with 7 bases matching TRBD2. The CDR3 has 16 amino acids. CDR1 is LGHNA and CDR2 is YSLEER in the germline V gene. The J segment lost 7 bases and the V segment lost 0 bases, leaving 9 bases of the junction unmatched. CDR3 DNA: TGCGCCAGCAGCCAAGAGGCGGGGGTCGCGGCTAATGAGCAGTTCTTC. Residues: CASSQEAGVAANEQFF.

The rearrangement links TRBV3-1 (or the pseudogene TRBV3-2) to TRBJ2-2; maybe TRBD2 (6 bases). CDR3 length: 15 residues. Trimming removed 4 bases at V and 7 bases at J, with 16 bases between. Germline V gene lookup returns CDR1 LGHDT and CDR2 YNNKEL (reference sequence). The CDR3 nucleotides are TGTGCCAGCAGCCGACCTACCGGGACTGGCGGGGAGCTGTTTTTT. This encodes CASSRPTGTGGELFF.

CDR3 region: CASSFERQETQYF. In DNA form, the CDR3 reads TGTGCCAGCAGCTTTGAGCGGCAAGAGACCCAGTACTTC. The V gene is TRBV7-2, the J gene TRBJ2-5; possible D gene TRBD2, 5 bases. Trimming took 3 bases from V and 2 from J, leaving 7 bases between them. Germline V gene data show CDR1 as SGHTA and CDR2 as FQGNSA. The length of the CDR3 is 13 residues.